The 19 T cell receptor beta chains presented below share a single source sample, sequenced in a study of cytomegalovirus exposure and HLA in healthy donors. The PCR employed 60 Vbeta primers together with 13 Jbeta primers. Libraries were prepared by immunoSEQ multiplex PCR; TCRdb keeps only in-frame clonotypes and omits some of them. The table shows under 150,000 clones, with about four fifths occurring only once. Sequences were obtained from PBMCs. Every receptor here comes from a man aged 30 to 39 in good health and CMV-seronegative.

The chain recombines TRBV27 with TRBJ1-6, with D perhaps matching TRBD1 (5 bases). Trimming took 3 bases from V and 5 from J, leaving 11 bases between them. This CDR3 region has 15 residues. CDR1 and CDR2 from the germline V gene are MNHEY and SMNVEV (reference sequence). This CDR3 reads CASSFNGGHNSPLHF. The CDR3 coding sequence is TGTGCCAGCAGTTTCAACGGGGGTCATAATTCACCCCTCCACTTT.

Here the CDR3 reads CASSLADRNTGELFF. DNA of the CDR3: TGCGCCAGCAGCTTGGCGGACAGGAACACCGGGGAGCTGTTTTTT. The rearrangement uses TRBV5-1 and TRBJ2-2; D might be TRBD1 (6 bases). Germline V CDR1 and CDR2: SGHRS, YFSETQ. The V end was cut by 0 bases, the J end by 1 base, with 7 bases between. The CDR3 runs 15 residues.

The chain carries TRBV5-1 and TRBJ2-1; 9 bases are a match to TRBD1. Germline V CDR1 and CDR2: SGHRS, YFSETQ. The CDR3 is 16 amino acids. With 4 bases clipped from V and 0 bases from J, the junction kept 5 bases outside the gene matches. Written as DNA, the CDR3 is TGCGCCAGCAGCACTGGACAGGGGAGCTCCTACAATGAGCAGTTCTTC. This encodes CASSTGQGSSYNEQFF.

The V gene is TRBV2, the J gene TRBJ2-7; 11 nucleotides align to TRBD1. The ends lost 6 bases at V and 3 bases at J; junction bases unmatched: 4. This CDR3 contains 14 residues. CDR1 is SNHLY and CDR2 is FYNNEI in the germline V gene. CDR3 DNA sequence: TGTGCCAGCAGGCTGGACAGGGGGCTCTACGAGCAGTACTTC. Translating it yields CASRLDRGLYEQYF.

This clone showed up just once. The chain carries TRBV4-2 and TRBJ1-2; 9 nucleotides agree with TRBD1. The CDR3 has 17 amino acids. Germline V gene data show CDR1 as LGHNA and CDR2 as YNFKEQ. With V trimmed by 1 base and J by 4 bases, 10 bases remained unmatched. Here the CDR3 reads CASSQALTGGGLYGYTF. DNA of the CDR3: TGTGCCAGCAGCCAAGCCCTAACAGGGGGCGGGCTCTATGGCTACACCTTC.

This clone was observed a few times. The CDR3 bases are TGTGCCAGCAGCGCCGGGACAGCTCTCTACCGGTATCAGCCCCAGCATTTT. Translation: CASSAGTALYRYQPQHF. The V gene is TRBV7-8, the J gene TRBJ1-5, with 7 nucleotides matching TRBD1. Germline V lookup: CDR1 SGHVS, CDR2 FQNEAQ. V dropped 5 bases and J dropped 5; count of bases not matched to a gene: 15. This CDR3 has 17 amino acids. The variable domain in full, completed from reference TRBV7-8 and TRBJ1-5, reads GAGVSQSPRYKVAKRGQDVALRCDPISGHVSLFWYQQALGQGPEFLTYFQNEAQLDKSGLPSDRFFAERPEGSVSTLKIQRTQQEDSAVYLCASSAGTALYRYQPQHFGDGTRLSIL.

The CDR3 sequence: CASSLSGGETQYF. In DNA, the CDR3 is TGTGCCAGCAGCTTGAGCGGGGGGGAGACCCAGTACTTC. The chain carries TRBV7-9 and TRBJ2-5, with TRBD2 matching 9 bases. V dropped 3 bases and J dropped 5; count of bases not matched to a gene: 1. CDR1 is SEHNR and CDR2 is FQNEAQ in the germline V gene (reference sequence). The CDR3 is made up of 13 amino acids. The whole variable domain, filled in from reference TRBV7-9 and TRBJ2-5, reads DTGVSQNPRHKITKRGQNVTFRCDPISEHNRLYWYRQTLGQGPEFLTYFQNEAQLEKSRLLSDRFSAERPKGSFSTLEIQRTEQGDSAMYLCASSLSGGETQYFGPGTRLLVL.

The chain links TRBV28 to TRBJ1-1; 9 bases align to TRBD1. Germline V CDR1 and CDR2: MDHEN, SYDVKM. CDR3 size: 16 residues. With V trimmed by 6 bases and J by 6 bases, 14 bases remained unmatched. CDR3 DNA: TGTGCCAGCAGGACTTTGGGACAGGGCCGCTGGTCTGAAGCTTTCTTT. Protein product: CASRTLGQGRWSEAFF.

V usage is TRBV5-1 and J usage is TRBJ2-1; weak D call: TRBD2 (6 bases). V was clipped by 0 bases and J by 13 bases, with 8 bases between them. The germline V gene encodes CDR1 SGHRS and CDR2 YFSETQ. The CDR3 is 11 amino acids. The CDR3 nucleotides are TGCGCCAGCAGCTTGGAGGGACTTCAGTTCTTC. Its protein is CASSLEGLQFF.

A word on this clone: Distinct nucleotide sequences in the sample also encode this CDR3. V usage is TRBV29-1 and J usage is TRBJ2-3; no clear D gene. The ends were cut back, 3 bases at V and 6 bases at J, with 7 bases in the middle. CDR3 size: 11 residues. Germline V gene sequence: CDR1 SQVTM, CDR2 ANQGSEA. CDR3 in DNA: TGCAGCGTTGACCGGGTTGATACGCAGTATTTT. Translation gives CSVDRVDTQYF.

This clone was counted a single time. This chain uses TRBV25-1 with TRBJ1-3, with D uncertain. CDR3 length equals 16 residues. From germline, CDR1 is MGHDK and CDR2 SYGVNS. Trimming shortened V by 4 bases and J by 0 bases, and 13 bases separated the two germline ends. In DNA form, the CDR3 reads TGTGCCAGCAGTGGGGCCGGGGTGACCTCTGGAAACACCATATATTTT. It is translated as CASSGAGVTSGNTIYF.

The chain is built from TRBV27 and TRBJ1-2, with D possibly matching TRBD1 (5 bases). Germline CDR1 MNHEY, CDR2 SMNVEV (reference sequence). This CDR3 is built from 17 residues. V lost 10 bases, J lost 0 bases, and 24 bases lay in between. DNA for the CDR3: TGTGCCACCAGGAGAACTGAAACAGGAGCAGCTAACTATGGCTACACCTTC. It specifies CATRRTETGAANYGYTF.

The chain employs TRBV20-1 and TRBJ2-1, with D possibly matching TRBD2 (7 bases). The CDR3 contains 11 residues. CDR1 is DFQATT, CDR2 SNEGSKA, per germline (reference sequence). The CDR3 DNA reads as TGCAGGGCGGGGGCCGGCAATGAGCAGTTCTTC. This sequence encodes CRAGAGNEQFF.

The rearrangement uses TRBV5-1 and TRBJ1-1; TRBD1 aligns across 7 bases. In germline, CDR1 is SGHRS, CDR2 YFSETQ. CDR3 size: 15 residues. Trimming took 4 bases from V and 3 from J; bases not matched to a gene: 9. CDR3 in amino acids: CASSPDREGDTEAFF. For the CDR3, the DNA is TGCGCCAGCAGCCCCGACAGGGAAGGAGACACTGAAGCTTTCTTT. The full variable domain, with the rest looked up from reference TRBV5-1 and TRBJ1-1, is KAGVTQTPRYLIKTRGQQVTLSCSPISGHRSVSWYQQTPGQGLQFLFEYFSETQRNKGNFPGRFSGRQFSNSRSEMNVSTLELGDSALYLCASSPDREGDTEAFFGQGTRLTVV.

This clone has more than one count but fewer than ten. The chain has TRBV5-1 and TRBJ1-2, with D unclear. Germline assignment: CDR1 SGHRS and CDR2 YFSETQ. CDR3 size: 15 residues. Trimming stripped 0 bases from V and 0 bases from J, with 9 bases between. CDR3 protein: CASSLVPETNYGYTF. The CDR3 nucleotides are TGCGCCAGCAGCTTGGTACCAGAAACTAACTATGGCTACACCTTC.

The rearrangement links TRBV5-6 to TRBJ2-1; TRBD1 matches 10 bases. The CDR3 runs 18 residues. Germline lookup yields CDR1 SGHDT and CDR2 YYEEEE. The ends lost 3 bases at V and 0 bases at J; junction bases unmatched: 9. The CDR3 bases are TGTGCCAGCAGCTCGATTTCCGGGACAGGGGCCTCCTACAATGAGCAGTTCTTC. Residues: CASSSISGTGASYNEQFF.

The chain uses TRBV15 and TRBJ1-4, with 9 bases aligning to TRBD1. The CDR3 extends over 14 amino acids. V shed 3 bases, J shed 8 bases, and the junction held 4 bases outside the gene matches. Germline CDR1 reads LNHNV; CDR2 reads YYDKDF (reference sequence). The CDR3 loop is CATSSRTGAEKLFF. CDR3 nucleotides: TGTGCCACCAGCAGCCGGACAGGGGCAGAAAAACTGTTTTTT.

V gene TRBV6-6 combines with J gene TRBJ2-5; D uncertain. This CDR3 has 11 amino acids. CDR1 is MNHNY, CDR2 SVGAGI, per germline (reference sequence). Trimming removed 5 bases at V and 2 bases at J, with 3 bases between. CDR3 nucleotides: TGTGCCAGCAGTCAGCAAGAGACCCAGTACTTC. It specifies CASSQQETQYF.

CDR3 DNA: TGTGCCAGCAGCTTGGGGGGGAGGGGGGCAGATACGCAGTATTTT. It codes for CASSLGGRGADTQYF. This rearrangement joins TRBV7-9 to TRBJ2-3; weak D call: TRBD2 (7 bases). Between the trimmed V and J ends, which lost 3 bases and 4 bases, there was a span of 14 bases. From germline, CDR1 is SEHNR and CDR2 FQNEAQ (reference sequence). The CDR3 runs to 15 residues.